These T cell receptor beta chains were read from a single sample in a study of cytomegalovirus exposure and HLA in healthy donors. Here immunoSEQ multiplex PCR was the method, and the copy in TCRdb shows in-frame clones only, minus some. The table has 150,000 to 170,000 clones, about 86% seen once. The source material was PBMCs. Receptor source: a man younger than 30 in good health and CMV-seropositive. Both conserved end residues are trimmed from each CDR3. D genes are given only for firm matches. Only some rows state a clone size, as once, few, many or a class for expanded clones.

d_call v_call clone_size cdr3_aa
TRBD1 TRBV18 - ASSPNPGTGGVDEQF
TRBD1 TRBV7-6 - ASSHWAGGLVETQY
- TRBV6-5 - ASSYSRSGSQETQY
TRBD1 TRBV25-1 - ASSRDRAAYEQY
- TRBV5-1 - ASSVYSVGANVLT
TRBD2 TRBV11-3 - ASSPTSGYTDTQY
- TRBV6-5 - ASSPRGGANEKLF
- TRBV9 - ASSVRVDTEAF
- TRBV5-1 - ASSLTRGGTEAF
TRBD1 TRBV2 many ASSINRGRVAQH
- TRBV19 few ASSIAGPVRNEQF
TRBD2 TRBV27 medium-sized ASSLKGRGTQREQF
TRBD1 TRBV7-2 - ASSDWTGLSGNTIY
TRBD1 TRBV27 - ASRSGGQPPNQPQH
- TRBV25-1 few ASSEGGQPQH
- TRBV13 - ASSLEQFITGELF
TRBD1 TRBV2 - ASSHSGQANTIY
TRBD1 TRBV4-3 - ASSQDSRGATGGYT
TRBD1 TRBV7-2 - ASTPRGRTEAF
TRBD2 TRBV27 few ASSYPTSGGMSEQY
TRBD2 TRBV27 - ASSSQYGWTSGNTGELF
- TRBV7-9 few ASSLVNGELLANYGYT
- TRBV4-3 once ASSQVLAQPSYNEQF
- TRBV7-8 - ASSPLIFLMATNEKLF
- TRBV25-1 - ASRPSGGLDYGYT
- TRBV7-6 - ASSPTTANTGELF
- TRBV5-1 - ASSSAGTDGSYEQY
TRBD1 TRBV27 - ASRGTGDYGYT
- TRBV7-2 few ASSPRGTNTGELF
- TRBV6-1 once ASTPDEKLF
- TRBV5-4 - ASSLGGTSTEAF
- TRBV18 - ASSPPTLSYEQY
- TRBV14 - ASSPRQGFTDTQY
- TRBV14 - ASSHRQAGGRGRGISYEQY
- TRBV7-2 - ASSFGQQETQY
TRBD2 TRBV6-5 - ASNRSGISYEQY
- TRBV7-2 - ASSLAGGNSPLH
- TRBV30 - AWTLGGYNEQF
TRBD1 TRBV19 few ASSQSGTAYEQY
TRBD2 TRBV19 - ASSVPRLAGEYNEQF
TRBD1 TRBV19 - ASRGGQIYGYT
TRBD2 TRBV27 - ASRILAGGSYEQY
- TRBV27 - ASSFQGHSNQPQH
- TRBV7-2 - ASSPTQVNEQF
TRBD1 TRBV18 - ASSRTGQGRRQQY
TRBD2 TRBV11-2 - ASSLGSGIETQY
- TRBV4-3 - ASSQEWPGSPGTQY
TRBD1 TRBV15 - ATSRDRGGDEQY
TRBD2 TRBV19 - ASSLVGGSEQY
TRBD1 TRBV6-4 once ASSRTGSDTQY
TRBD1 TRBV30 few AWTGGSTWQY
TRBD1 TRBV6-5 - ASALGDRLYNEQF